These 4 T cell receptor beta chains share one sample of origin, sequenced in a study of T cells after yellow fever vaccination. TCRdb re-called the 5' RACE reads with MiXCR, one entry per CDR3 protein. Seen here are about 58,000 distinct CDR3 sequences, 7.1% observed once, and the top ten hold roughly 40%. This specimen consisted of CD8+ T cells sorted from PBMCs, obtained on the day of the first yellow fever vaccination. Receptor source: a man aged 18 to 29 who received the YFV17D yellow fever vaccine.

The chain links TRBV4-3 to TRBJ2-5; TRBD1 matches 8 bases. The CDR3 runs to 16 residues. Germline CDR1 LGHNA, CDR2 YSLEER. The V gene end was trimmed by 1 base and the J gene end by 1 base; junction bases not matched to a gene: 5. Here the CDR3 reads CASSQVPGGLQETQYF. The CDR3 bases are TGCGCCAGCAGCCAAGTGCCAGGGGGCCTCCAAGAGACCCAGTACTTC.

The rearrangement links TRBV6-5 to TRBJ1-2; possible D gene TRBD1, 6 bases. This CDR3 has 12 residues. Trimming took off 5 bases at V and 8 bases at J, with 12 bases between the two ends. Germline V gene sequence: CDR1 MNHEY, CDR2 SVGAGI. The CDR3 loop reads CASSVQGVGYTF. Written as DNA, the CDR3 is TGTGCCAGCAGTGTACAGGGAGTCGGCTACACCTTC.

This clonotype was observed a handful of times. The gene calls are TRBV27 and TRBJ1-1; D not resolved. Germline V gene data show CDR1 as MNHEY and CDR2 as SMNVEV (reference sequence). V was pared by 0 bases and J by 0 bases, with 11 bases between. The CDR3 runs to 16 residues. The CDR3 nucleotides are TGTGCCAGCAGTTTATCGCAGTTACTTTTGAACACTGAAGCTTTCTTT. It codes for CASSLSQLLLNTEAFF.

The sample holds many counts of this clonotype. V is TRBV7-9 and J is TRBJ2-3; the match to TRBD1 covers 9 bases. With V trimmed by 4 bases and J by 4 bases, 6 bases remained unmatched. The germline gives CDR1 SEHNR, CDR2 FQNEAQ (reference sequence). CDR3 length: 15 residues. CDR3 DNA: TGTGCCAGCAGCTCCGGGACAGGGTGGCCAGATACGCAGTATTTT. It encodes CASSSGTGWPDTQYF. The complete variable domain, with remaining parts taken from reference TRBV7-9 and TRBJ2-3, reads DTGVSQNPRHKITKRGQNVTFRCDPISEHNRLYWYRQTLGQGPEFLTYFQNEAQLEKSRLLSDRFSAERPKGSFSTLEIQRTEQGDSAMYLCASSSGTGWPDTQYFGPGTRLTVL.